This T cell receptor (beta chain) was sequenced for a study of Tregs in tolerant kidney transplant recipients. Broader study findings: In tolerant patients, donor-specific Tregs outgrew total Tregs, suggesting antigen-driven expansion. Biological reproducibility was not directly addressed in this study. Few patients were studied, so findings need validation in larger groups.

Mixed chimerism was transient after nonmyeloablative marrow transplants from related graft donors. Unstimulated regulatory T cells (CD4+CD25+CD127-), CD4+CD25- non-regulatory cells, CD4 and CD8 cells were FACS-sorted from thawed PBMCs. Using immunoSEQ multiplex PCR, the repertoire was profiled, and TCRdb retains in-frame clones only, with some absent. The sample holds 90,000 or so clones, 80% to 95% seen once. After removal of 1 base from V and 8 bases from J, the junction contained 12 bases not matched to a gene. The CDR3 totals 17 residues. Germline CDR1 reads MDHEN; CDR2 reads SYDVKM. Note on this clone: What it recognizes is unknown.

The input for sequencing was CD4+ T cells from blood (PBMCs), taken 12 months after the transplant. The TCR sequence derives from a human patient who received a combined kidney and bone marrow transplant. The T cells may partly be graft donor cells. This rearrangement joins TRBV28 to TRBJ2-1; 9 bases agree with TRBD2. DNA for the CDR3: TGTGCCAGCAGTTTATACGGTGTGGCGGGGGGGTCTGATGAGCAGTTCTTC. It is translated as CASSLYGVAGGSDEQFF.